The 8 T cell receptor beta chains given below trace back to one sample, sequenced in a study of blood T cell repertoires in COVID-19 (dated by TCRdb to about 2020). Libraries were constructed by the immunoSEQ multiplex PCR assay. Sourced from immuneACCESS, this table was stored by TCRdb with only in-frame sequences that have V and J called. A share of the clones is absent; for the studies checked, an unresolved V gene accounts for under half, and the remainder has no known explanation. The sample yields about 520,000 clones; approximately 85% were counted once. More than 3% of the sample comes from the top ten. The sequencing input was peripheral blood. The receptors were sampled from a human donor in a cohort sampled during active COVID-19.

This chain connects TRBV6-5 to TRBJ2-7; 11 nucleotides line up with TRBD1. The CDR3 consists of 15 residues. The germline V gene has CDR1 MNHEY and CDR2 SVGAGI. Unmatched junction bases numbered 7, after V lost 5 bases and J lost 4 bases. The CDR3 reads CASSRTGGDGYEQYF. CDR3 DNA sequence: TGTGCCAGCAGTAGGACAGGGGGCGACGGTTACGAGCAGTACTTC.

The genes are TRBV19 and TRBJ2-5, with D possibly being TRBD1 (6 bases). The germline V and J ends were trimmed by 5 bases and 5 bases, with 15 bases remaining between them. Germline assignment: CDR1 LNHDA and CDR2 SQIVND (reference sequence). CDR3 length: 14 amino acids. The chain's CDR3 is CASSPSQGRETQYF. The DNA of the CDR3 is TGTGCCAGTAGTCCCTCACAGGGCCGGGAGACCCAGTACTTC. Together with reference TRBV19 and TRBJ2-5, the CDR3 gives the full variable domain: DGGITQSPKYLFRKEGQNVTLSCEQNLNHDAMYWYRQDPGQGLRLIYYSQIVNDFQKGDIAEGYSVSREKKESFPLTVTSAQKNPTAFYLCASSPSQGRETQYFGPGTRLLVL.

This rearrangement joins TRBV6-4 to TRBJ1-6; a possible D gene is TRBD1 (5 bases). The V end lost 0 bases, the J end lost 8 bases, and 11 bases lay between the germline ends. From germline, CDR1 is MRHNA and CDR2 SNTAGT. The CDR3 totals 15 residues. The CDR3 here is CASSDSAGMDSPLHF. CDR3 coding DNA: TGTGCCAGCAGTGACTCGGCAGGGATGGATTCACCCCTCCACTTT.

The chain links TRBV7-9 to TRBJ1-2; 9 bases match TRBD1. The germline V gene has CDR1 SEHNR and CDR2 FQNEAQ (reference sequence). The CDR3 runs 15 residues. V trimming: 1 base; J trimming: 8 bases; junction bases outside the gene matches: 8. CDR3 protein: CASSLEGTGPSGYTF. In nucleotides, the CDR3 is TGTGCCAGCAGCTTAGAGGGGACAGGGCCTTCGGGCTACACCTTC.

V usage is TRBV6-5 and J usage is TRBJ2-5; D perhaps matches TRBD2 (6 bases). This CDR3 contains 15 residues. Germline CDR1 reads MNHEY; CDR2 reads SVGAGI. Trimming removed 0 bases at V and 5 bases at J, with 13 bases between. CDR3 coding DNA: TGTGCCAGCAGTTACTCATCGGGAGAGGGGGAGACCCAGTACTTC. Its protein product is CASSYSSGEGETQYF.

The chain carries TRBV5-1 and TRBJ2-1; TRBD2 aligns across 12 bases. The CDR3 is 15 amino acids. With 4 bases clipped from V and 6 bases from J, the junction kept 5 bases outside the gene matches. The germline V gene has CDR1 SGHRS and CDR2 YFSETQ. DNA for the CDR3: TGCGCCAGCAGCCGGGCGACTAGCGGGAGCAATGAGCAGTTCTTC. Translated: CASSRATSGSNEQFF. The full variable domain, in which reference TRBV5-1 and TRBJ2-1 provide the parts outside the CDR3, is KAGVTQTPRYLIKTRGQQVTLSCSPISGHRSVSWYQQTPGQGLQFLFEYFSETQRNKGNFPGRFSGRQFSNSRSEMNVSTLELGDSALYLCASSRATSGSNEQFFGPGTRLTVL.

The chain uses TRBV5-4 and TRBJ1-1, with TRBD1 identical over 7 bases. V trimming: 4 bases; J trimming: 7 bases; junction bases outside the gene matches: 16. Germline loops: CDR1 SGHNT, CDR2 YYREEE (reference sequence). CDR3 length: 16 residues. The CDR3 sequence: CASSLATGARTGEAFF. As DNA, the CDR3 is TGTGCCAGCAGCCTGGCCACAGGGGCCAGAACAGGTGAAGCTTTCTTT.

This clone was detected only a few times. J is TRBJ2-7 and V is TRBV2; 7 bases fit TRBD2. CDR1 and CDR2 from the germline V gene are SNHLY and FYNNEI. The CDR3 has 15 amino acids. The J segment lost 6 bases and the V segment lost 7 bases, leaving 15 bases of the junction unmatched. The CDR3 nucleotides are TGTGCCAGCACCCCGGGACTAAGCCCGAATACCGAGCAGTACTTC. Protein: CASTPGLSPNTEQYF. The full variable domain, with the rest looked up from reference TRBV2 and TRBJ2-7, is EPEVTQTPSHQVTQMGQEVILRCVPISNHLYFYWYRQILGQKVEFLVSFYNNEISEKSEIFDDQFSVERPDGSNFTLKIRSTKLEDSAMYFCASTPGLSPNTEQYFGPGTRLTVT.